This TCR beta chain was sequenced in a study of identical twins. TCRdb re-derived calls from the 5' RACE reads in MiXCR, one entry per CDR3 protein. The sample lists about 520,000 distinct CDR3 sequences, around 20% occurring once. Trimming took 2 bases from V and 6 from J, leaving 21 bases between them. In germline, CDR1 is DFQATT, CDR2 SNEGSKA (reference sequence). This CDR3 comprises 16 residues. These data also featured in a second study, about T cells expressing NK-cell markers. As that study records: Eight donors were sequenced, seven testing HCMV-seropositive and one testing seronegative. Once again these clonotypes came out on top in the CD3+CD56-NKG2C+ fraction of several donors.

The material sequenced was CD4+ T cells sorted from blood. This chain uses TRBV20-1 with TRBJ2-3; D perhaps matches TRBD2 (7 bases). The source of this sequence is a woman younger than 30 in good health. In DNA, the CDR3 is TGCAGTGCTAGATTGATTGGAGGGGGGGCCCCCGATACGCAGTATTTT. This translates into CSARLIGGGAPDTQYF.